The TCR beta chain under discussion was sequenced for a study of T cells in Graves' hyperthyroidism and ophthalmopathy. General study findings and limits: Separation of ophthalmopathy from stable hyperthyroidism was achieved by a 13 V-J model.

The CDR3 has 16 residues. CDR1 and CDR2 from the germline V gene are MNHEY and SMNVEV (reference sequence). J was trimmed by 5 bases and V by 5 bases; bases with no gene match: 10. This clonotype has more than one count but fewer than ten. The antigen is unknown. It was RNA transcripts that yielded the amplified TCR beta CDR3 regions. The HTBI set primed first-round TCR CDR3 RT-PCR. TCRdb re-derived calls from the multiplex PCR reads in MiXCR, one entry per CDR3 protein. The table includes roughly 660,000 distinct CDR3 sequences, roughly 17% detected once. Sequencing input: blood. This TCR was sampled from a man aged 45-60 years with Graves' hyperthyroidism. The chain is built from TRBV27 and TRBJ2-3; 10 nucleotides align to TRBD2. The CDR3 sequence is CASSPRRAGGVDTQYF. The CDR3 region has the DNA TGTGCCAGCAGTCCTCGTAGAGCGGGAGGGGTAGATACGCAGTATTTT.